This T cell receptor beta chain was observed in a study of blood T cells in healthy people across ages. Through a sample-barcoded 5' primer and a J-beta primer mix, a second PCR was run for roughly 6 to 11 cycles. One entry per CDR3 protein, called by TCRdb with MiXCR from the 5' RACE reads. The sample lists 500,000 to 600,000 distinct CDR3 sequences; 25% to 30% were seen once. On this clonotype itself: Its antigen is as yet unknown.

Germline CDR1 is MNHEY and CDR2 is SVGEGT. The CDR3 runs 15 residues. After removal of 6 bases from V and 5 bases from J, the junction contained 9 bases not matched to a gene. Findings and caveats of the study: Roughly linearly, TCR beta diversity per million T cells fell as age increased. Among long-lived donors, naive CD4+ cells were more numerous and diversity higher than in aged donors. Strongly correlated with naive T cell percentage was TCR beta diversity.

This TCR was recovered from a woman between 65 and 79 years old in good health. The sample taken for sequencing was blood. The rearrangement links TRBV6-2 or TRBV6-3 to TRBJ1-5; 8 bases align to TRBD1. The CDR3 nucleotides read TGTGCCAGCAGCAGGGACAGGCCCCCGGATCAGCCCCAGCATTTT. This translates into CASSRDRPPDQPQHF.